This T cell receptor (beta chain) was documented in a study of T cell changes during pregnancy in multiple sclerosis. TCRdb's table, derived via immunoSEQ multiplex PCR, lists solely in-frame clones and lacks some. The table records 45,000 to 60,000 clones, 92% of them present only once. Per germline, CDR1 SQVTM and CDR2 ANQGSEA. V lost 6 bases to trimming and J lost 8 bases; unmatched junction nucleotides: 13. The CDR3 covers 13 residues. This receptor was taken from a female donor with multiple sclerosis, enrolled in a pregnancy study. The chain has TRBV29-1 and TRBJ2-7; 7 nucleotides match TRBD2. The sequencing here drew on CD4+ T cells from peripheral blood mononuclear cells, taken in the third trimester of pregnancy. CDR3 DNA sequence: TGCAGCGTCGAGGCTAGCGGTTCTGGTAAGCAGTACTTC. Its protein product is CSVEASGSGKQYF.